The 8 T cell receptor beta chains in this list originate from one sample, sequenced in a study of blood T cells in healthy people across ages. The authors ran a second PCR of about 6 to 12 cycles using a sample-barcoded 5' primer and a J-beta primer mix. TCRdb analysed the 5' RACE reads with MiXCR anew, one entry per CDR3 protein. The sample contains more than 800,000 distinct CDR3 sequences, around 45% of which appear only once. Sequenced: blood. Source of these receptors: a woman aged 60-75 years in good health.

CDR3 loop: CASRIARVETYEQYF. The CDR3 bases are TGTGCCAGCAGAATTGCTCGGGTAGAAACCTACGAGCAGTACTTC. This chain joins TRBV12-3 or TRBV12-4 and TRBJ2-7; D remains unclear. CDR3 size: 15 residues. V gave up 6 bases and J gave up 2 bases, with 17 bases separating them.

The rearrangement joins TRBV20-1 to TRBJ2-3; a weak D match, TRBD2 (7 bases). CDR1 and CDR2 from the germline V gene are DFQATT and SNEGSKA (reference sequence). V was cut by 1 base and J by 3 bases, with 17 bases left in between. The CDR3 covers 16 residues. CDR3 DNA sequence: TGCAGTGCTAGAGCGAGGGGGGCGGGAGCTACAGATACGCAGTATTTT. Translation: CSARARGAGATDTQYF.

This clonotype appeared a few times. The chain carries TRBV5-1 and TRBJ2-4, with 7 bases fitting TRBD2. The CDR3 consists of 17 residues. With 3 bases clipped from V and 0 bases from J, the junction kept 9 bases outside the gene matches. The germline V gene has CDR1 SGHRS and CDR2 YFSETQ. CDR3 amino acids: CASSSLGGNLAKNIQYF. The CDR3, as DNA: TGCGCCAGCAGCTCCCTGGGAGGGAATCTAGCCAAAAACATTCAGTACTTC.

The rearrangement links TRBV5-6 to TRBJ2-1; D remains unclear. V was cut by 7 bases and J by 4 bases, with 9 bases left in between. The CDR3 consists of 12 residues. Germline CDR1 is SGHDT and CDR2 is YYEEEE. Here the CDR3 reads CASYNSYNEQFF. CDR3 nucleotides: TGTGCCAGCTACAACAGTTACAATGAGCAGTTCTTC.

This clonotype was observed a handful of times. This rearrangement joins TRBV27 to TRBJ2-3; TRBD1 matches 10 bases. The CDR3 totals 14 residues. V lost 5 bases to trimming and J lost 7 bases; unmatched junction nucleotides: 6. CDR1 is MNHEY and CDR2 is SMNVEV in the germline V gene (reference sequence). The CDR3 loop reads CASSSRDRGNTQYF. The CDR3 nucleotides read TGTGCCAGCAGTAGCCGGGACAGGGGAAATACGCAGTATTTT.

This clonotype was seen more than once but under ten times. The V and J genes are TRBV27 and TRBJ1-2; D ambiguous. The CDR3 is 16 residues long. Trimming shortened V by 6 bases and J by 0 bases, and 17 bases separated the two germline ends. Germline CDR1 reads MNHEY; CDR2 reads SMNVEV (reference sequence). CDR3 sequence (DNA): TGTGCCAGCAGCACCTTACCGACGGATGCTAACTATGGCTACACCTTC. Protein sequence: CASSTLPTDANYGYTF.

Comment on this clonotype: A much larger clone lies a single base off, so this may be a read error. This chain's CDR3 is CASSDTTVSGQYF. The CDR3 DNA reads as TGTGCCAGCAGTGATACGACAGTCTCAGGGCAGTACTTC. The chain employs TRBV2 and TRBJ2-4, with TRBD1 as a possible D gene (5 bases). V lost 3 bases to trimming and J lost 13 bases, with 16 bases between them. Per the germline V gene, CDR1 is SNHLY and CDR2 is FYNNEI. This CDR3 is built from 13 residues.

J is TRBJ2-1 and V is TRBV18, with TRBD1 matching 9 bases. The CDR3 is made up of 16 amino acids. The germline CDR1 and CDR2 sequences are KGHSH and LQKENI. Trimming removed 3 bases from V and 4 bases from J; junction bases left unmatched: 7. The chain's CDR3 is CASSPAGTGMYNEQFF. The CDR3 DNA reads TGTGCCAGCTCACCGGCCGGGACAGGGATGTACAATGAGCAGTTCTTC.